This passage covers 3 T cell receptor beta chains from one sample sequenced in a study of CD8 T cells in ankylosing spondylitis. In TCRdb, the 5' RACE reads were re-called with MiXCR into one record per CDR3 protein. The sample carries approximately 260,000 distinct CDR3 sequences, roughly 18% recorded once. Sequenced: blood, either unsorted or a sorted T cell fraction (not recorded which). The receptors originated from a male donor with ankylosing spondylitis or in good health (not recorded which).

V gene TRBV5-1 combines with J gene TRBJ2-7; D is unresolved. The CDR3 runs to 13 residues. V lost 0 bases and J 2 bases, leaving 6 bases between the germline ends. From germline, CDR1 is SGHRS and CDR2 YFSETQ. The DNA for the CDR3 is TGCGCCAGCAGCTTGGACCACACCTACGAGCAGTACTTC. Amino acid sequence: CASSLDHTYEQYF.

In this sample, this clonotype turned up a few times. The V gene is TRBV12-3 or TRBV12-4, the J gene TRBJ1-5, with unresolved D. Trimming pared 3 bases from V and 2 bases from J, leaving 11 bases between. The CDR3 is 15 residues long. The CDR3 coding sequence is TGTGCCAGCAGTTTTCGCGGGAAAGGCAATCAGCCCCAGCATTTT. It codes for CASSFRGKGNQPQHF.

This clonotype was observed a few times. The chain couples TRBV4-1 to TRBJ2-2; D is ambiguous. V was trimmed by 0 bases and J by 3 bases, leaving 17 bases between them. There are 18 residues in the CDR3. The germline V gene encodes CDR1 MGHRA and CDR2 YSYEKL. CDR3: CASSQDRWATWDTGELFF. CDR3 bases: TGCGCCAGCAGCCAAGATAGGTGGGCTACCTGGGACACCGGGGAGCTGTTTTTT.